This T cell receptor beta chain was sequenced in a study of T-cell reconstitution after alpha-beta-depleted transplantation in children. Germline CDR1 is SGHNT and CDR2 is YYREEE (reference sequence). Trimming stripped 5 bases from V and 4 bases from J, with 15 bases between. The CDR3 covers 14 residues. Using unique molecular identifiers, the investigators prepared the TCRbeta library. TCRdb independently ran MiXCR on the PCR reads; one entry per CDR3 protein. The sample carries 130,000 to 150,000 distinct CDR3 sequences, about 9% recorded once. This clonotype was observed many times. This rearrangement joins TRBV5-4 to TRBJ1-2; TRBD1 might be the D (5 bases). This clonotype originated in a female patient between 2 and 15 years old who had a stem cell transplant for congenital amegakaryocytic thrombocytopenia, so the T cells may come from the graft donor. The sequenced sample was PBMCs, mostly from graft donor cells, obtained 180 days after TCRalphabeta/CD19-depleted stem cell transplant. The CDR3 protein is CASSPDTLAYGYTF. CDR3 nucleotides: TGTGCCAGCAGTCCGGACACCTTGGCCTATGGCTACACCTTC.